The 24 T cell receptor beta chains below were found in one sample sequenced in a study of immune heterogeneity within non-small cell lung tumors. Using 32 V and 13 J primers, multiplex PCR amplified TCR beta CDR3. TCRdb processed the multiplex PCR reads anew with MiXCR; each CDR3 protein has one entry. The profile shows more than 3,000 distinct CDR3 sequences, 45% of them singletons. Bulk tumor genomic DNA was the template, and each sample received roughly 590 ng. Multiple widely separated biopsies were taken from each primary tumor at surgery. Enrolled patients presented with newly diagnosed, previously untreated non-small cell lung cancer and underwent curative surgery. What was sequenced was lung tumor tissue. The receptors were gathered from a man in his sixties with non-small cell lung cancer.

Judged by abundance, this clonotype is medium-sized. This chain links TRBV4-1 with TRBJ2-3, with 10 bases identical to TRBD2. With 1 base clipped from V and 3 bases from J, the junction kept 7 bases outside the gene matches. The CDR3 runs 17 residues. CDR1 MGHRA and CDR2 YSYEKL come from the germline V gene. The CDR3 DNA sequence: TGCGCCAGCAGCCAAGTAGGGAGCGGGAGGGGGACAGATACGCAGTATTTT. Its protein product is CASSQVGSGRGTDTQYF.

By share, this clonotype ranks as medium-sized. The chain uses TRBV28 and TRBJ1-4; 7 bases are shared with TRBD1. The V segment lost 11 bases and the J segment 4 bases; nucleotides outside the gene matches: 10. Germline lookup yields CDR1 MDHEN and CDR2 SYDVKM. The CDR3 sequence is 14 residues long. The CDR3 DNA reads as TGTGCCTCAAAAGGGGGCGCCTATAATGAAAAACTGTTTTTT. As protein: CASKGGAYNEKLFF.

With regard to this clonotype: Mismatch with germline at one junction end may stem from a read error. The chain links TRBV20-1 to TRBJ2-7; possibly TRBD2 for D (5 bases). The V gene's germline CDR1 is DFQATT and CDR2 SNEGSKA (reference sequence). The CDR3 contains 18 residues. This CDR3 reads CSAGDQTRPSRSSYEQYF. The CDR3 bases are TGCAGTGCTGGAGATCAGACCCGACCTAGCAGGAGCTCCTACGAGCAGTACTTC.

This clonotype occurred a few times. The CDR3 DNA reads TGTGCCAGCAGCCCCACGGCGGGACTAGCGGGAGGTGAGCAGTTCTTC. It codes for CASSPTAGLAGGEQFF. The rearrangement uses TRBV11-2 and TRBJ2-1; 15 positions match TRBD2. This CDR3 contains 16 residues. Germline CDR1 reads SGHAT; CDR2 reads FQNNGV. V gave up 5 bases and J gave up 9 bases; unmatched junction bases: 8. Variable domain in full (rest from reference TRBV11-2 and TRBJ2-1): EAGVAQSPRYKIIEKRQSVAFWCNPISGHATLYWYQQILGQGPKLLIQFQNNGVVDDSQLPKDRFSAERLKGVDSTLKIQPAKLEDSAVYLCASSPTAGLAGGEQFFGPGTRLTVL.

By share of the sample, this clonotype is medium-sized. The rearrangement links TRBV19 to TRBJ1-2; D is perhaps TRBD1 (6 bases). The CDR3 is 14 amino acids. V was pared by 4 bases and J by 7 bases, with 16 bases between. From germline, CDR1 is LNHDA and CDR2 SQIVND (reference sequence). This CDR3 reads CASSRRTGSSGYTF. CDR3 DNA sequence: TGTGCCAGTAGTAGAAGAACAGGGAGTAGTGGCTACACCTTC. Filled out from reference TRBV19 and TRBJ1-2, the complete variable domain reads DGGITQSPKYLFRKEGQNVTLSCEQNLNHDAMYWYRQDPGQGLRLIYYSQIVNDFQKGDIAEGYSVSREKKESFPLTVTSAQKNPTAFYLCASSRRTGSSGYTFGSGTRLTVV.

V usage is TRBV12-3 or TRBV12-4 and J usage is TRBJ1-2, with D possibly TRBD1 on 6 matching bases. This CDR3 comprises 15 residues. The CDR3 nucleotides are TGTTTCAGCACCCCGCAGCAGGGGACGAACTATGGCTACACCTTC. Translation: CFSTPQQGTNYGYTF.

The chain joins TRBV2 to TRBJ1-5, with D possibly TRBD1 on 5 matching bases. The V gene lost 5 bases and the J gene lost 1 base, with 15 bases spanning the gap. The CDR3 has 16 residues. Germline CDR1 and CDR2: SNHLY and FYNNEI. The CDR3 nucleotides read TGTGCCAGCAGTCGGTCTTCAGGGAGGAGCAATCAGCCCCAGCATTTT. Translated, it gives CASSRSSGRSNQPQHF. Looking up the rest from reference TRBV2 and TRBJ1-5 gives the full variable domain: EPEVTQTPSHQVTQMGQEVILRCVPISNHLYFYWYRQILGQKVEFLVSFYNNEISEKSEIFDDQFSVERPDGSNFTLKIRSTKLEDSAMYFCASSRSSGRSNQPQHFGDGTRLSIL.

V is TRBV4-3 and J is TRBJ2-7; 9 nucleotides line up with TRBD2. Germline loops: CDR1 LGHNA, CDR2 YSLEER. The CDR3 is 16 amino acids. V lost 0 bases, J lost 6 bases, and 9 bases stayed unmatched. The CDR3 here is CASSQDFGSGSFEQYF. The CDR3 DNA follows: TGCGCCAGCAGCCAAGATTTCGGTAGCGGGAGCTTCGAGCAGTACTTC.

The CDR3 region is CATSRDRGSGNTIYF. In DNA, the CDR3 is TGTGCCACCAGCAGAGATCGGGGCTCTGGAAACACCATATATTTT. The genes are TRBV15 and TRBJ1-3; unclear D gene. The CDR3 consists of 15 residues. Germline assignment: CDR1 LNHNV and CDR2 YYDKDF (reference sequence). The germline V and J ends were trimmed by 0 bases and 0 bases, with 6 bases remaining between them.

By proportion, this clonotype is large (0.1 to 1%). A read error may produce the germline difference seen at one junction end. The V and J genes are TRBV12-3 or TRBV12-4 and TRBJ1-5; no definite D call. The CDR3 sequence is 14 residues long. Written as DNA, the CDR3 is TGTGCCAGCAGCTTAGAGGGTAGCAATCAGCCCCAGCATTTT. Translated: CASSLEGSNQPQHF.

The chain is built from TRBV28 and TRBJ1-3, with D possibly TRBD1 on 5 matching bases. Germline V CDR1 and CDR2: MDHEN, SYDVKM. The ends were cut back, 6 bases at V and 3 bases at J, with 12 bases in the middle. The CDR3 spans 14 residues. The CDR3 sequence is CASRNQGIGNTIYF. The CDR3 DNA reads as TGTGCCAGCAGAAACCAGGGAATTGGAAACACCATATATTTT.

The CDR3 region is CATSRDPPYHNEQFF. The CDR3 nucleotides are TGTGCCACCAGCAGAGATCCCCCGTACCACAATGAGCAGTTCTTC. The rearrangement joins TRBV15 to TRBJ2-1; D not certain. The germline V gene has CDR1 LNHNV and CDR2 YYDKDF (reference sequence). The CDR3 length is 15 residues. V lost 0 bases, J lost 5 bases, and 11 bases lay in between.

As to this clonotype: It is likely a read error, because the conserved phenylalanine at the end of the CDR3 is missing. The DNA is omitted, as the CDR3 cannot be located on it reliably, and the CDR3 follows TCRdb's listing. The chain couples TRBV15 to TRBJ2-6. The CDR3 numbers 15 amino acids, ends counted. The germline V gene encodes CDR1 LNHNV and CDR2 YYDKDF (reference sequence). The CDR3 protein is CATSRDWSGANVLNL.

The chain joins TRBV6-2 or TRBV6-3 to TRBJ2-7, with 8 nucleotides matching TRBD2. The germline CDR1 and CDR2 sequences are MNHEY and SVGEGT. J was trimmed by 5 bases and V by 6 bases; bases with no gene match: 9. CDR3 size: 14 residues. CDR3 sequence (DNA): TGTGCCAGCAGAGGATTAGCGGGATTGAACGAGCAGTACGTC. Encoded protein: CASRGLAGLNEQYV.

This clonotype was observed a single time. V is TRBV4-1 and J is TRBJ2-7, with D possibly being TRBD2 (6 bases). Per germline, CDR1 MGHRA and CDR2 YSYEKL. The V end was cut by 4 bases, the J end by 4 bases, with 23 bases between. The CDR3 extends over 17 amino acids. The CDR3 reads CASSLDPTPGGDYEQYF. CDR3 sequence (DNA): TGCGCCAGCAGCCTAGACCCCACCCCAGGCGGGGATTACGAGCAGTACTTC.

The CDR3 sequence: CASSFQTLSNQPQHF. CDR3 sequence (DNA): TGTGCCAGCAGTTTTCAGACACTCAGCAATCAGCCCCAGCATTTT. This sequence joins TRBV28 and TRBJ1-5; D is unresolved. Germline CDR1 reads MDHEN; CDR2 reads SYDVKM. The ends were cut back, 3 bases at V and 1 base at J, with 10 bases in the middle. The CDR3 spans 15 residues.

This chain joins TRBV20-1 and TRBJ2-3, with a weak D call TRBD2 (6 bases). The V gene lost 0 bases and the J gene lost 11 bases, with 15 bases spanning the gap. In germline, CDR1 is DFQATT, CDR2 SNEGSKA (reference sequence). CDR3 size: 13 residues. The CDR3 loop is CSARDERTAGQYF. The CDR3 coding sequence is TGCAGTGCTAGAGATGAACGAACAGCGGGGCAGTATTTT.

Remarks on this clonotype: A much larger clone is a single base away; this may be a read error. The CDR3 spells CASSLASGKTIYF. The CDR3 bases are TGTGCCAGCAGCTTAGCCAGCGGAAAAACCATATATTTT. This sequence joins TRBV7-9 and TRBJ1-3; D call uncertain. CDR1 is SEHNR and CDR2 is FQNEAQ in the germline V gene (reference sequence). The CDR3 runs to 13 residues.

Sample share makes this clonotype medium-sized. This chain's CDR3 is CASSLGRGEGGYTF. CDR3 coding DNA: TGTGCCAGCAGTTTAGGCAGGGGAGAAGGGGGCTACACCTTC. This chain joins TRBV28 and TRBJ1-2, with D possibly matching TRBD1 (6 bases). Germline assignment: CDR1 MDHEN and CDR2 SYDVKM. V was trimmed by 2 bases and J by 8 bases, leaving 15 bases between them. The CDR3 consists of 14 residues.

By share, this clonotype counts as medium-sized (0.01 to 0.1%). The rearrangement joins TRBV25-1 to TRBJ2-7, with TRBD1 identical over 8 bases. This CDR3 region has 13 residues. Germline assignment: CDR1 MGHDK and CDR2 SYGVNS. Unmatched junction bases numbered 5, after V lost 4 bases and J lost 6 bases. The CDR3: CASSGTGTGEQYV. The CDR3 nucleotides read TGTGCCAGCAGTGGGACAGGGACTGGCGAGCAGTACGTC.

This clonotype is medium-sized by share. The V gene is TRBV25-1, the J gene TRBJ1-2; D gene unclear. Deletions cut 5 bases from V and 0 bases from J, with 4 bases between. In germline, CDR1 is MGHDK, CDR2 SYGVNS. This CDR3 is built from 12 residues. The CDR3 region has the DNA TGTGCCAGCAGTCCTACTAACTATGGCTACACCTTC. Its protein product is CASSPTNYGYTF.

The gene calls are TRBV7-2 and TRBJ1-1; 10 bases are shared with TRBD1. The CDR3 sequence is 15 residues long. Losses at the gene ends were 7 bases for V and 11 bases for J; bases not matched to a gene: 16. The germline CDR1 and CDR2 sequences are SGHTA and FQGNSA. In nucleotides, the CDR3 is TGTGCCAGCACCCTTTATCCGGGACAGGGGAGTCTGGCTTTCTTT. It translates to CASTLYPGQGSLAFF.

With regard to this clonotype: Compared with germline, one end of the junction differs, possibly owing to a read error. The rearrangement uses TRBV4-1 and TRBJ2-5; either TRBD1 or TRBD2 may supply D (5 bases each). The CDR3 length is 16 residues. Per the germline V gene, CDR1 is MGHRA and CDR2 is YSYEKL. CDR3 in DNA: TGCGCCAGCAGCCAAGATTCAGAGGGGCCCGTAGAGACCCAGTACTTT. Its protein is CASSQDSEGPVETQYF.

Judged by abundance, this clonotype is medium-sized. This rearrangement joins TRBV18 to TRBJ2-7; 12 bases are shared with TRBD2. CDR3 size: 16 residues. CDR1 is KGHSH, CDR2 LQKENI, per germline. V dropped 2 bases and J dropped 5; count of bases not matched to a gene: 7. This CDR3 reads CASSPNPTSGSHEQYV. CDR3 bases: TGTGCCAGCTCACCAAACCCGACTAGCGGGAGTCACGAGCAGTACGTC.